Listed below are T cell receptor beta chains from one sample, sequenced in a study of shared clonotypes between healthy human individuals. Sequenced by immunoSEQ multiplex PCR; TCRdb stores in-frame clones only, minus some. The sample yields 1,500,000 or so clones, roughly 96% seen once. The material sequenced was naive CD4+ T cells sorted from blood. These receptors originate from a young man in good health. CDR3s include the opening cysteine and the closing phenylalanine or tryptophan. A D gene is named only where the DNA matches it firmly. Not all rows give a size; the values are once, few, many and, for expanded clones, a class.

CDR3 DNA,CDR3 protein,V gene,J gene,D gene,clone size
TGTGCCAGCAGCACTTCACTAGGAACCGAGACCCAGTACTTC,CASSTSLGTETQYF,TRBV6-5,TRBJ2-5,.,.
TGTGCCAGCAGTTTACACAATAATCAGCCCCAGCATTTT,CASSLHNNQPQHF,TRBV27,TRBJ1-5,.,.
TGTGCCATCAGTGAGTCTGGGGACCCAGATGAAGCTTTCTTT,CAISESGDPDEAFF,TRBV10-3,TRBJ1-1,.,.
TGTGCCAGCAGCGGGGGTCAGCCCCAGCATTTT,CASSGGQPQHF,TRBV5-8,TRBJ1-5,.,.
TGTGCCAGCAGTCCGGACAGGGTCTATGGCTACACCTTC,CASSPDRVYGYTF,TRBV7-9,TRBJ1-2,TRBD1,.
TGTGCCAGCAGCGAGGCCCCAACCATGCTCGGCTACACCTTC,CASSEAPTMLGYTF,TRBV11-2,TRBJ1-2,.,.
TGTGCCATCAGTGTACAGGGGAACGGGGCCAACGTCCTGACTTTC,CAISVQGNGANVLTF,TRBV10-3,TRBJ2-6,TRBD1,.
TGTGCCAGCAGCCCGCGACAAGGGAAGGACACAGATACGCAGTATTTT,CASSPRQGKDTDTQYF,TRBV9,TRBJ2-3,.,once
TGTGCCAGCAGCGTAACTAGCGGGAGATTGGATACGCAGTATTTT,CASSVTSGRLDTQYF,TRBV9,TRBJ2-3,TRBD2,.
TGCGCCAGCGTTGAGGACAGGAATCAGCCCCAGCATTTT,CASVEDRNQPQHF,TRBV10-2,TRBJ1-5,TRBD1,.
TGTGCCAGCAGCTCCCGGACAGCCGAGTACTTC,CASSSRTAEYF,TRBV11-2,TRBJ2-5,.,.